These 27 T cell receptor beta chains came from one sample sequenced in a study of tissue T cells after allogeneic stem cell transplantation. Noted time point: mouse harvest day 7 after allogeneic transplant. Tail vein injection delivered 10^7 T-cell-depleted bone marrow cells and 10^6 splenic CD5+ T cells. Using immunoSEQ multiplex PCR, the repertoire was profiled, and TCRdb retains in-frame clones only, with some absent. Of about 8,200 clones listed, approximately 50% are singletons. The sequenced sample consisted of gut tissue. These receptor sequences come from a female BALB/c mouse given C57BL/6 T cells with graft-versus-host disease after an allogeneic hematopoietic cell transplant.

With regard to this clone: Given a much more abundant clone one base away, this may be a read error. The listed genes are named as in mouse. The read falls 1 residue short of the CDR3 end, and the missing part is taken from the germline J gene. The sample has other DNA sequences that encode this CDR3 too. The J gene is TRBJ2-7, the V gene TRBV3, with 7 bases lining up with TRBD2. Germline CDR1 reads SNHLY; CDR2 reads FYNGKV (reference sequence). CDR3 length: 14 residues. The V gene end was trimmed by 4 bases and the J gene end by 0 bases; junction bases not matched to a gene: 3. CDR3 protein: CASSYWGSSYEQYF. CDR3 bases read: TGTGCCAGCAGCTACTGGGGTAGCTCCTATGAACAGTAC.

About this clone itself: The gene names here belong to mouse. The read finishes 1 residue shy of the CDR3 end, and the germline J gene is used to complete it. The V call is TRBV13-3, the J call TRBJ2-7, with 14 bases identical to TRBD2. Germline V gene data show CDR1 as NNHDY and CDR2 as SYVADS. This CDR3 contains 15 residues. The V gene end was trimmed by 5 bases and the J gene end by 7 bases; junction bases not matched to a gene: 8. The CDR3 loop reads CASRIRDWGGWEQYF. The part of the CDR3 DNA that was read is TGTGCCAGCAGAATCCGGGACTGGGGGGGCTGGGAACAGTAC.

This clone was seen only a few times. Germline and genes: mouse. The observed sequence ends 1 residue before the CDR3 terminus, with the missing tail filled in from the germline J gene. The chain couples TRBV12-1 to TRBJ2-3; D is unclear. Germline V gives CDR1 SGHSN, CDR2 HYEKVE. Between the trimmed V and J ends, which lost 0 bases and 0 bases, there was a span of 3 bases. The CDR3 contains 13 residues. The CDR3 bases that were read are TGTGCCAGCTCTCTCGCCAGTGCAGAAACGCTGTAT. Its translation: CASSLASAETLY. The whole CDR3 sequence is CASSLASAETLYF.

Notes on this clone: The genes and germline here are from mouse. The observed sequence ends 1 residue before the CDR3 terminus, with the missing tail filled in from the germline J gene. The gene calls are TRBV26 and TRBJ2-1, with D possibly TRBD2 on 5 matching bases. This CDR3 contains 13 residues. The germline V gene has CDR1 KGHPV and CDR2 FQNQEV (reference sequence). The V and J ends lost 6 bases and 3 bases respectively, with 9 bases between them. The DNA read from the CDR3 is TGTGCCAGCAGCCCGACTGCCTATGCTGAGCAGTTC. This codes for CASSPTAYAEQF. The complete CDR3 protein is CASSPTAYAEQFF.

As concerns this clone: Any gene name here is a mouse gene name. The read finishes 1 residue shy of the CDR3 end, and the germline J gene is used to complete it. The chain couples TRBV13-2 to TRBJ1-5; the match to TRBD1 covers 12 bases. J was trimmed by 1 base and V by 6 bases; bases with no gene match: 5. CDR1 and CDR2 from the germline V gene are NNHNN and SYGAGS (reference sequence). The CDR3 loop spans 16 amino acids. CDR3 DNA, as far as it was read: TGTGCCAGCGCCGGGACAGGGGGCATCAACAACCAGGCTCCGCTT. Its translation: CASAGTGGINNQAPL. The whole CDR3 is CASAGTGGINNQAPLF.

With respect to this clone: Gene names follow the mouse nomenclature. The sequence runs out 1 residue before the end of the CDR3; the remainder is reconstructed from the germline J gene. The chain joins TRBV2 to TRBJ2-2; TRBD2 matches 8 bases. The CDR3 is 15 amino acids. V lost 3 bases, J lost 4 bases, and 4 bases stayed unmatched. In germline, CDR1 is LGHNA, CDR2 YSYQKL. CDR3 residues: CASSQEGGRTGQLYF. The CDR3 DNA, read in part, is TGTGCCAGCAGCCAGGAGGGGGGGCGCACCGGGCAGCTCTAC.

This clone is labeled as large. Gene and germline names: mouse. The CDR3 is cut off 1 residue early in the read; its end comes from the germline J gene. The genes are TRBV16 and TRBJ2-7, with TRBD2 matching 12 bases. This CDR3 comprises 16 residues. Trimming at V came to 5 bases and at J to 2 bases, leaving 7 bases not matched to a gene. Germline-derived CDR1 and CDR2 are SGHSA and FRNQAP. The DNA read from the CDR3 is TGTGCAAGCAGCCCTCGACTGGGGGGGCGCGCCTATGAACAGTAC. It codes for CASSPRLGGRAYEQY. The entire CDR3 protein is CASSPRLGGRAYEQYF.

To note about this clone: The genes and germline here are from mouse. Coverage ceases 1 residue before the CDR3 finishes, and the germline J gene fills in the end. The V gene is TRBV12-1, the J gene TRBJ1-2; 8 bases map to TRBD1. The length of the CDR3 is 15 residues. The germline V gene encodes CDR1 SGHSN and CDR2 HYEKVE. V shed 2 bases, J shed 1 base, and the junction held 5 bases outside the gene matches. The CDR3 loop reads CASSPNRGGNSDYTF. The CDR3 DNA, read in part, is TGTGCCAGCTCTCCGAACAGGGGGGGAAACTCCGACTACACC.

As for this clone: Gene names are the mouse ones. The CDR3 end lies 1 residue beyond the end of the read and is filled in from the germline J gene. The genes are TRBV20 and TRBJ2-3, with a weak D call TRBD1 (6 bases). Germline V gene lookup returns CDR1 GFQATS and CDR2 STVNSAI. This CDR3 is 14 amino acids long. V was cut by 3 bases and J by 1 base, with 11 bases left in between. The CDR3 region is CGARQQGGAETLYF. Incomplete CDR3 DNA: TGTGGTGCTAGACAACAGGGCGGTGCAGAAACGCTGTAT.

The sample holds a few counts of this clone. The genes and germline here are from mouse. The DNA read from the CDR3 is TGTGCAAGCTCTAGAGGGATTTCCAACGAAAGATTATTT. Residues: CASSRGISNERLF. The entire CDR3 protein is CASSRGISNERLFF. The rearrangement joins TRBV16 to TRBJ1-4; D is uncertain. From the germline J gene comes the end of the CDR3, since the read stops 1 residue before it. The CDR3 spans 14 residues. Per germline, CDR1 SGHSA and CDR2 FRNQAP. Trimming pared 8 bases from V and 0 bases from J, leaving 10 bases between.

For this clone: The gene symbols are mouse symbols. Sequencing ends 1 residue short of the CDR3 end; the germline J gene provides the rest. The chain links TRBV13-3 to TRBJ1-1, with 10 bases that match TRBD1. The germline V gene encodes CDR1 NNHDY and CDR2 SYVADS. The CDR3 length is 15 residues. V was pared by 3 bases and J by 1 base, with 3 bases of the junction left unmatched. CDR3 DNA (partial): TGTGCCAGCAGTGGGACAGGGGGATGGAACACAGAAGTCTTC. Its protein product is CASSGTGGWNTEVF. The whole CDR3 sequence is CASSGTGGWNTEVFF.

This clone ranks as medium-sized (0.01 to 0.1%). Gene names follow the mouse nomenclature. The sequenced fragment ends 1 residue before the CDR3 boundary, so the rest is inferred from the germline J gene. V usage is TRBV12-2 and J usage is TRBJ2-3; tentatively, D is TRBD1 (6 bases). This CDR3 contains 12 residues. The V and J ends lost 4 bases and 5 bases respectively, with 9 bases between them. Germline CDR1 reads SGHLS; CDR2 reads HYDKME. CDR3 bases read: TGTGCCAGCTCCCCGGGACAAGAAACGCTGTAT. Translated: CASSPGQETLY. Given in full, the CDR3 is CASSPGQETLYF. The full variable domain, its missing parts supplied by reference TRBV12-2 and TRBJ2-3, is NSGVVQSPRYIIKGKGERSILKCIPISGHLSVAWYQQTQGQELKFFIQHYDKMERDKGNLPSRFSVQQFDDYHSEMNMSALELEDSAVYFCASSPGQETLYFGSGTRLTVL.

Concerning this clone itself: Genes and germline are mouse. Read coverage stops 1 residue before the CDR3 terminus; the germline J gene supplies the remainder. The V gene is TRBV16, the J gene TRBJ2-3; TRBD2 matches 9 bases. The CDR3 loop spans 17 amino acids. Germline-derived CDR1 and CDR2 are SGHSA and FRNQAP. V lost 0 bases to trimming and J lost 1 base; unmatched junction nucleotides: 5. CDR3 DNA, as far as it was read: TGTGCAAGCAGCTTAGATTTTGGGGGGGCGGGTGCAGAAACGCTGTAT. Its translation: CASSLDFGGAGAETLY. In full, the CDR3 reads CASSLDFGGAGAETLYF.

Concerning this clone: Since a much larger clone is just one base distant, this may be a read error. The gene names here belong to mouse. The CDR3 extends 1 residue past the end of the read, so its final part is completed from the germline J gene. This CDR3 is also generated by other DNA sequences in the sample. The V and J genes are TRBV26 and TRBJ2-1; D tentatively fits TRBD1 or TRBD2 (5 bases each). The CDR3 has 13 amino acids. Trimming removed 6 bases at V and 1 base at J, with 7 bases between. Germline CDR1 reads KGHPV; CDR2 reads FQNQEV (reference sequence). CDR3 bases read: TGTGCCAGCAGCCGGGACAACTATGCTGAGCAGTTC. It is translated as CASSRDNYAEQF. The whole CDR3 reads CASSRDNYAEQFF.

Only one count was recorded for this clone. Gene names refer to mouse genes. The CDR3 is cut off 1 residue early in the read; its end comes from the germline J gene. This rearrangement joins TRBV12-2 to TRBJ1-6; tentatively, D is TRBD1 (6 bases). TRBJ1-6 is classed as an ORF, of uncertain function. The CDR3 has 14 residues. Trimming took 4 bases from V and 7 from J, leaving 13 bases between them. CDR1 is SGHLS and CDR2 is HYDKME in the germline V gene. CDR3 protein: CASSLQGGNSPLYF. The DNA read from the CDR3 is TGTGCCAGCTCCCTACAGGGAGGAAATTCGCCCCTCTAC.

This clone showed up just a few times. Gene names and germline refer to mouse. The CDR3 extends 1 residue past the end of the read, so its final part is completed from the germline J gene. The rearrangement uses TRBV5 and TRBJ2-2; 8 bases align to TRBD2. The CDR3 consists of 15 residues. The germline CDR1 and CDR2 sequences are LGHNA and YNLKQL (reference sequence). Trimming removed 2 bases from V and 1 base from J; junction bases left unmatched: 0. CDR3 residues: CASSQLGGNTGQLYF. The sequenced part of the CDR3 DNA is TGTGCCAGCAGCCAACTGGGGGGAAACACCGGGCAGCTCTAC.

This clone is medium-sized by share. Gene names and germline match the mouse. The part of the CDR3 DNA that was read is TGTGCCAGCAGCCAAGATGGGACAGTCTATGAACAGTAC. Translating it yields CASSQDGTVYEQY. In full, the CDR3 is CASSQDGTVYEQYF. This chain uses TRBV2 with TRBJ2-7; 7 bases are shared with TRBD1. The sequenced fragment ends 1 residue before the CDR3 boundary, so the rest is inferred from the germline J gene. CDR1 is LGHNA and CDR2 is YSYQKL in the germline V gene. CDR3 length: 14 amino acids. The V segment lost 0 bases and the J segment 3 bases; nucleotides outside the gene matches: 2.

In this sample, this clone turned up a few times. The gene names here belong to mouse. The read halts 1 residue ahead of the CDR3 end, with the missing end drawn from the germline J gene. This chain connects TRBV3 to TRBJ1-1; no reliable D call. With 4 bases removed from V and 0 bases from J, the gap between germline ends came to 9 bases. Germline loops: CDR1 SNHLY, CDR2 FYNGKV (reference sequence). This CDR3 is 14 amino acids long. The CDR3 sequence: CASSSTNSNTEVFF. CDR3 DNA (partial): TGTGCCAGCAGCTCGACAAATTCAAACACAGAAGTCTTC.

A remark on this clone: Gene names are mouse gene names. The read ends 1 residue before the CDR3 terminus; that terminus is restored from the germline J gene. The chain couples TRBV12-1 to TRBJ2-3; unclear D gene. The CDR3 has 11 amino acids. In germline, CDR1 is SGHSN, CDR2 HYEKVE. Trimming stripped 2 bases from V and 3 bases from J, with 2 bases between. The DNA read from the CDR3 is TGTGCCAGCTCTCCGGCAGAAACGCTGTAT. Protein: CASSPAETLY. The full CDR3 reads CASSPAETLYF.

Regarding this clone: Germline and genes here are mouse. With the read ending 1 residue before the CDR3 end, the germline J gene is used to fill in that end. The V and J genes are TRBV19 and TRBJ2-3, with 7 bases that match TRBD1. Germline CDR1 and CDR2: FNHDT and SITEND (reference sequence). The CDR3 consists of 15 residues. J was trimmed by 3 bases and V by 1 base; bases with no gene match: 5. The CDR3 protein is CASSIQGVGAETLYF. Incomplete CDR3 DNA: TGTGCCAGCAGTATACAGGGGGTGGGAGCAGAAACGCTGTAT.

This clone came up a few times. Gene names are the mouse ones. The read is 1 residue too short to cover the CDR3 end, so that end is filled in from the germline J gene. The chain is built from TRBV26 and TRBJ1-4; weak D call: TRBD1 (5 bases). Trimming took off 4 bases at V and 4 bases at J, with 7 bases between the two ends. This CDR3 region has 13 residues. Germline V gives CDR1 KGHPV, CDR2 FQNQEV (reference sequence). The CDR3 spells CASSRGNNERLFF. CDR3 DNA (partial): TGTGCCAGCAGTCGGGGGAACAACGAAAGATTATTT. Full variable domain (outside the CDR3, taken from reference TRBV26 and TRBJ1-4): NSKVIQTPRYLVKGQGQKAKMRCIPEKGHPVVFWYQQNKNNEFKFLINFQNQEVLQQIDMTEKRFSAECPSNSPCSLEIQSSEAGDSALYLCASSRGNNERLFFGHGTKLSVL.

This clone turned up a few times. Any gene name here is a mouse gene name. Read sequence stops 1 residue before the CDR3 end, and the germline J gene provides the missing end. The gene calls are TRBV1 and TRBJ2-5; D unclear. Trimming pared 0 bases from V and 0 bases from J, leaving 4 bases between. There are 14 residues in the CDR3. Germline V CDR1 and CDR2: NSQYPW, LRSPGD (reference sequence). The CDR3 sequence is CTCSADHNQDTQYF. The sequenced CDR3 bases are TGCACCTGCAGTGCAGATCATAACCAAGACACCCAGTAC. Looking up the rest from reference TRBV1 and TRBJ2-5 gives the full variable domain: VTLLEQNPRWRLVPRGQAVNLRCILKNSQYPWMSWYQQDLQKQLQWLFTLRSPGDKEVKSLPGADYLATRVTDTELRLQVANMSQGRTLYCTCSADHNQDTQYFGPGTRLLVL.

This clone qualifies as large. Each gene name is a mouse one. The CDR3 end is not reached by the read, which stops 1 residue before it; the germline J gene fills it in. This chain links TRBV29 with TRBJ2-1, with D perhaps being TRBD1 or TRBD2 (5 bases each). CDR1 and CDR2 from the germline V gene are MSHET and SYDVDS. CDR3 size: 13 residues. V was pared by 6 bases and J by 3 bases, with 9 bases between. The CDR3 reads CASSHGGYAEQFF. The DNA read from the CDR3 is TGTGCTAGCAGCCACGGGGGCTATGCTGAGCAGTTC.

In regard to this clone: This clone may be a read error of a much larger clone one base away. The listed genes are named as in mouse. Read sequence stops 1 residue before the CDR3 end, and the germline J gene provides the missing end. The V call is TRBV5, the J call TRBJ1-1; D remains ambiguous. The germline V gene encodes CDR1 LGHNA and CDR2 YNLKQL (reference sequence). V was shortened by 0 bases and J by 4 bases, with 0 bases between the two germline ends. The CDR3 runs 11 residues. CDR3 residues: CASSQDTEVFF. The DNA read from the CDR3 is TGTGCCAGCAGCCAAGACACAGAAGTCTTC.

As regards this clone: Mouse germline and gene names are used. With the read ending 1 residue before the CDR3 end, the germline J gene is used to fill in that end. V is TRBV31 and J is TRBJ2-3; TRBD2 aligns across 8 bases. J gave up 1 base and V 0 bases, and 6 bases lay outside the gene matches. In germline, CDR1 is GKSSPN, CDR2 SITVG. The CDR3 has 16 amino acids. CDR3 residues: CAWSLMGGNGAETLYF. Partial CDR3 DNA: TGTGCCTGGAGTCTAATGGGGGGGAATGGTGCAGAAACGCTGTAT.

Note on this clone: Gene names are mouse gene names. The sequenced fragment ends 1 residue before the CDR3 boundary, so the rest is inferred from the germline J gene. J is TRBJ2-3 and V is TRBV2; 9 positions agree with TRBD2. The CDR3 is 18 amino acids. Germline V CDR1 and CDR2: LGHNA, YSYQKL. V dropped 0 bases and J dropped 0; count of bases not matched to a gene: 7. The covered CDR3 bases are TGTGCCAGCAGCCAAGATTACACTGGGGGGTCTAGTGCAGAAACGCTGTAT. Translation gives CASSQDYTGGSSAETLY. The entire CDR3 protein is CASSQDYTGGSSAETLYF.

This clone appeared a single time. Gene names and germline refer to mouse. The DNA ends 1 residue before the CDR3 does, and the rest of the CDR3 is filled in from the germline J gene. This chain uses TRBV13-2 with TRBJ2-4, with TRBD2 matching over 11 bases. CDR3 size: 17 residues. The V gene's germline CDR1 is NNHNN and CDR2 SYGAGS (reference sequence). With V trimmed by 1 base and J by 0 bases, 4 bases remained unmatched. CDR3 loop: CASGDRGLGASQNTLYF. Incomplete CDR3 DNA: TGTGCCAGCGGTGATAGGGGACTGGGGGCTAGTCAAAACACCTTGTAC.